This T cell receptor (beta chain) was recovered during a study of chronic HIV infection and antiretroviral therapy. There are many counts of this clonotype. Using its own MiXCR run on the 5' RACE reads, TCRdb lists one record per CDR3 protein. The table lists fewer than 40,000 distinct CDR3 sequences, more than 7.5% of them singletons. The sample was peripheral blood. This receptor was identified in an adult who had HIV and had not received antiretroviral therapy, or was an uninfected healthy control (not recorded which).

As DNA, the CDR3 is TGTGCCAGCAGTGACCAAGTGAACACTGAAGCTTTCTTT. The encoded protein is CASSDQVNTEAFF. The rearrangement joins TRBV6-4 to TRBJ1-1; D is undetermined. Trimming shortened V by 2 bases and J by 0 bases, and 4 bases separated the two germline ends. Germline loops: CDR1 MRHNA, CDR2 SNTAGT. This CDR3 has 13 amino acids.